These 17 T cell receptor beta chains share one sample of origin, sequenced in a study of T cell repertoires in cytomegalovirus infection. Which antigens these TCRs recognize remains unknown. TCRdb re-analysed the reads in MiXCR, keeping a single row per CDR3 protein. The table lists 100,000 to 150,000 distinct CDR3 sequences, about 31% of them singletons. The input for sequencing was CD8+ T cells from cultured PBMCs, taken from culture after CMV antigen stimulation. These receptors came from a human donor in good health (CMV status not recorded). Some clones in this sample may be carry-over from other donors' samples.

Only a few counts were recorded for this clonotype. The V gene is TRBV12-3 or TRBV12-4, the J gene TRBJ1-2; D gene uncertain. The length of the CDR3 is 14 residues. V gave up 3 bases and J gave up 2 bases, with 10 bases separating them. The CDR3 protein is CASSFRQTNYGYTF. The CDR3 DNA reads TGTGCCAGCAGTTTTCGGCAGACAAACTATGGCTACACCTTC.

V gene TRBV6-1 combines with J gene TRBJ1-6; the D is unclear. V gave up 3 bases and J gave up 10 bases, with 13 bases separating them. Germline assignment: CDR1 MNHNS and CDR2 SASEGT. This CDR3 region has 14 residues. The DNA for the CDR3 is TGTGCCAGCAGTGATGGAGGGTTTCGGTCACCCCTCCACTTT. This translates into CASSDGGFRSPLHF.

As concerns this clonotype: A single base separates this from a much larger clone, so it may be a read error. The chain uses TRBV7-2 and TRBJ2-3; 7 bases agree with TRBD1. The CDR3 has 14 amino acids. Germline V CDR1 and CDR2: SGHTA, FQGNSA. The junction had 6 bases not matched to a gene; V was cut back by 7 bases and J by 2 bases. CDR3 DNA sequence: TGTGCCAGCAACGTCAGGGGGTCCACAGATACGCAGTATTTT. Translating it yields CASNVRGSTDTQYF.

This sequence joins TRBV4-1 and TRBJ1-5; 8 positions match TRBD1. The CDR3 totals 16 residues. V trimming: 2 bases; J trimming: 3 bases; junction bases outside the gene matches: 6. Germline assignment: CDR1 MGHRA and CDR2 YSYEKL. CDR3 sequence (DNA): TGCGCCAGCAGCCAACTGACAGGGGACGCCAATCAGCCCCAGCATTTT. It encodes CASSQLTGDANQPQHF.

This clonotype was detected once. The chain has TRBV20-1 and TRBJ2-7, with 10 nucleotides matching TRBD1. The V segment lost 3 bases and the J segment 2 bases; nucleotides outside the gene matches: 7. The V gene's germline CDR1 is DFQATT and CDR2 SNEGSKA (reference sequence). This CDR3 region has 15 residues. The CDR3 loop is CSASGTGAKTYEQYF. CDR3 in DNA: TGCAGTGCTAGCGGGACAGGGGCCAAGACCTACGAGCAGTACTTC.

The rearrangement joins TRBV27 to TRBJ2-3; D gene unclear. The ends were cut back, 2 bases at V and 1 base at J, with 7 bases in the middle. The CDR3 covers 14 residues. Germline assignment: CDR1 MNHEY and CDR2 SMNVEV (reference sequence). The CDR3 DNA reads TGTGCCAGCAGTTTAGTGCTGGGCACAGATACGCAGTATTTT. This codes for CASSLVLGTDTQYF.

The chain carries TRBV4-1 and TRBJ2-5; the match to TRBD2 covers 14 bases. The CDR3 extends over 17 amino acids. J lost 5 bases, V lost 4 bases, and 9 bases had no gene match. The germline V gene has CDR1 MGHRA and CDR2 YSYEKL. The CDR3 spells CASSPVPTSGGGETQYF. The CDR3 region has the DNA TGCGCCAGCAGCCCCGTTCCGACTAGCGGGGGGGGGGAGACCCAGTACTTC.

This clonotype occurred a few times. The chain joins TRBV20-1 to TRBJ1-5, with 8 bases aligning to TRBD1. The CDR3 loop spans 17 amino acids. After removal of 0 bases from V and 0 bases from J, the junction contained 7 bases not matched to a gene. Germline V lookup: CDR1 DFQATT, CDR2 SNEGSKA (reference sequence). CDR3 DNA: TGCAGTGCTAGAGATTCGGGGACAGGCTATAGCAATCAGCCCCAGCATTTT. This gives the protein CSARDSGTGYSNQPQHF.

In DNA, the CDR3 is TGTGCCAGCAGTTTAGTCGCTTTGATTAGAGGGAGAGATGAGCAGTTCTTC. It specifies CASSLVALIRGRDEQFF. The chain carries TRBV12-3 or TRBV12-4 and TRBJ2-1, with D possibly matching TRBD2 (5 bases). The CDR3 is 17 amino acids. The V end was cut by 1 base, the J end by 8 bases, with 21 bases between.

Concerning this clonotype itself: The junction shows a germline mismatch at one end, possibly a read error. This chain uses TRBV6-6 with TRBJ2-5, with a tentative D call TRBD2 (5 bases). This CDR3 comprises 16 residues. CDR1 is MNHNY and CDR2 is SVGAGI in the germline V gene (reference sequence). This chain's CDR3 is CASSYSGLADEEAQYF. The CDR3 DNA sequence: TGTGCCAGCAGTTACTCAGGGCTAGCTGATGAAGAGGCCCAGTACTTC.

This chain joins TRBV6-6 and TRBJ2-3, with 7 bases identical to TRBD1. This CDR3 region has 15 residues. Germline CDR1 reads MNHNY; CDR2 reads SVGAGI (reference sequence). The CDR3 loop reads CACRLRGLGTDTQYF. For the CDR3, the DNA is TGTGCTTGCAGGCTCAGGGGGTTGGGCACAGATACGCAGTATTTT.

This clonotype came up many times. The rearrangement joins TRBV7-9 to TRBJ1-3; D possibly corresponds to TRBD1 (5 bases). The CDR3 has 16 residues. The germline gives CDR1 SEHNR, CDR2 FQNEAQ (reference sequence). The V end lost 5 bases, the J end lost 3 bases, and 17 bases lay between the germline ends. This CDR3 is CASSPWQGADGNTIYF. CDR3 bases: TGTGCCAGCAGCCCATGGCAGGGAGCGGATGGAAACACCATATATTTT.

This clonotype was picked up a small number of times. The gene calls are TRBV2 and TRBJ2-7; 10 positions agree with TRBD1. The CDR3 extends over 14 amino acids. CDR1 and CDR2 from the germline V gene are SNHLY and FYNNEI. Losses at the gene ends were 9 bases for V and 3 bases for J; bases not matched to a gene: 8. The CDR3 region has the DNA TGTGCCAGGTCTCCGACAGGGGGCTTCTACGAGCAGTACTTC. This encodes CARSPTGGFYEQYF.

V and J are TRBV20-1 and TRBJ2-5; weak D call: TRBD1 (6 bases). The CDR3 loop spans 13 amino acids. The V gene lost 6 bases and the J gene lost 7 bases, with 18 bases spanning the gap. Germline values: CDR1 DFQATT, CDR2 SNEGSKA (reference sequence). CDR3 sequence reads: CSAQDRSQGTQYF. Written as DNA, the CDR3 is TGCAGTGCCCAGGACAGATCTCAGGGGACCCAGTACTTC.

This clonotype was recorded only once. The rearrangement uses TRBV2 and TRBJ1-1; D perhaps matches TRBD1 (6 bases). There are 15 residues in the CDR3. With 6 bases removed from V and 6 bases from J, the gap between germline ends came to 20 bases. The germline CDR1 and CDR2 sequences are SNHLY and FYNNEI. In DNA form, the CDR3 reads TGTGCCAGCAGATCCTTGGGGGCCTCTCGCCCTGAAGCTTTCTTT. It codes for CASRSLGASRPEAFF. The whole variable domain, filled in from reference TRBV2 and TRBJ1-1, reads EPEVTQTPSHQVTQMGQEVILRCVPISNHLYFYWYRQILGQKVEFLVSFYNNEISEKSEIFDDQFSVERPDGSNFTLKIRSTKLEDSAMYFCASRSLGASRPEAFFGQGTRLTVV.

Only a few counts were recorded for this clonotype. The chain employs TRBV12-3 or TRBV12-4 and TRBJ1-2, with D perhaps TRBD1 (6 bases). CDR3 length: 17 residues. The V and J ends lost 3 bases and 7 bases respectively, with 24 bases between them. CDR3 in DNA: TGTGCCAGCAGTTTGTCCGACAGCCACGTAGGGGGGTCTGGCTACACCTTC. Protein sequence: CASSLSDSHVGGSGYTF.

This clonotype was counted between two and nine times. The V and J genes are TRBV5-5 and TRBJ2-2; D uncertain. The germline V gene has CDR1 SGHKS and CDR2 YYEKEE (reference sequence). Trimming removed 2 bases from V and 1 base from J, with 6 bases in between. The CDR3 length is 14 residues. CDR3 in amino acids: CASSFRVNTGELFF. CDR3 bases: TGTGCCAGCAGCTTTCGGGTGAACACCGGGGAGCTGTTTTTT.